This note documents a single T cell receptor beta chain sequence. Looked up from germline, CDR1 is ENHRY and CDR2 is SYGVKD. V was cut by 0 bases and J by 6 bases, with 5 bases left in between. The CDR3 runs 13 residues. Profiled with immunoSEQ multiplex PCR; TCRdb holds only in-frame clones, not every one. The profile shows around 170,000 clones, around 90% of them singletons. Individuals drawn from about 26 US areas were roughly 18 to 100 years old. Cohorts were determined from participant-reported clinical history. The record originates from a study of blood T cell repertoires in COVID-19. Across the study: Samples representing acute and convalescent COVID-19 were sourced from the United States, Italy and Spain. T cells, B-cell-depleted T cells, or PBMCs supplied cDNA or gDNA.

The gene calls are TRBV10-3 and TRBJ2-2; D is unresolved. This receptor was obtained from a woman aged 18-29 years who had recovered from COVID-19. Sequenced input: PBMCs or T cells enriched from blood (not recorded which). The CDR3 reads CAISESLAGELFF. Written as DNA, the CDR3 is TGTGCCATCAGTGAGTCCTTAGCCGGGGAGCTGTTTTTT.